This T cell receptor (beta chain) is from a study of molecular identifiers for immune sequencing clone quantification. Looking at the study overall: Four of five splits of RNA from about 20,000 or 100,000 naive CD8 cells were sequenced in replicates. Overall study findings and caveats: Researchers reportedly could pick up spiked Jurkat TCR RNA from one cell mixed into about a million naive cells. Over 97% of effector molecules, but under 1% in naive cells, were held by clones with more than 20 RNA copies.

For bulk TCR libraries, previously described methods and listed TCR primers were used. From the PCR reads, TCRdb called clonotypes with MiXCR, one entry per CDR3 protein. Altogether some 96,000 distinct CDR3 sequences are present, roughly a quarter being singletons, with the ten largest covering roughly 1%. This clonotype was found many times. Its antigen remains unknown. Relative to the germline gene, one junction end is altered; a read error may explain this. The source material was naive CD8+ T cells from blood, with Jurkat cell RNA spiked in. Indicated subset: FACS-sorted CD8+CD4-CCR7+CD45RA+ naive T cells. The sequence came from a human donor in good health. Some libraries in this study had Jurkat cell RNA spiked in.

The CDR3 protein is CASSFSGGVSHEQYF. The CDR3 nucleotides are TGTGCCAGCAGCTTTAGCGGGGGGGTCTCCCACGAGCAGTACTTC. This chain uses TRBV27 with TRBJ2-7, with 11 bases lining up with TRBD2. Germline V lookup: CDR1 MNHEY, CDR2 SMNVEV (reference sequence). There are 15 residues in the CDR3.